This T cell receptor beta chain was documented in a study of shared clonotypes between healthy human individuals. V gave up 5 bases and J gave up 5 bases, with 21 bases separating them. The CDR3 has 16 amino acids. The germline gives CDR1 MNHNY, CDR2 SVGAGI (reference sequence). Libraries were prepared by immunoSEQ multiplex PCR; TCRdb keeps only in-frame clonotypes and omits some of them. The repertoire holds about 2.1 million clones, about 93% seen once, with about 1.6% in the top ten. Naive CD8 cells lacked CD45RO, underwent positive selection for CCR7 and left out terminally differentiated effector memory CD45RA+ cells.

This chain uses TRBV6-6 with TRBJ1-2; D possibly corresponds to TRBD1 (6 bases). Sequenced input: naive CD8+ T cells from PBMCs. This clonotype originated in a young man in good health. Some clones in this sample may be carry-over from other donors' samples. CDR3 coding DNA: TGTGCCAGCAGTCCAACCAGAGGGACACAGTTTTATGGCTACACCTTC. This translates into CASSPTRGTQFYGYTF.